This TCR beta chain was found in a study of neoadjuvant nivolumab and ipilimumab in lung cancer. Study-wide context: The combination arm added day-1 ipilimumab 1 mg/kg to nivolumab 3 mg/kg on days 1, 15, 29. General study results and limits: TCR clonality did not significantly correlate with pathologic tumor regression. Blood richness before therapy tracked richness in tumors resected after neoadjuvant therapy.

Regarding this clone: Antigen unknown.

Germline loops: CDR1 SGHTA, CDR2 FQGNSA. The CDR3 is 13 residues long. V lost 7 bases and J 1 base, leaving 10 bases between the germline ends. Method: immunoSEQ multiplex PCR; TCRdb's copy keeps in-frame clones and lacks some. The table shows about 4,500 clones, with less than 75% occurring only once. The clonotype was recovered from an adult with non-small cell lung cancer. The sample consisted of tumor tissue, taken after neoadjuvant nivolumab, alone or with ipilimumab, at or shortly before surgery. The rearrangement links TRBV7-2 to TRBJ1-1, with TRBD1 as a possible D gene (5 bases). The CDR3 reads CASNIGQNTEAFF. The CDR3 DNA reads TGTGCCAGCAACATCGGACAGAACACTGAAGCTTTCTTT.